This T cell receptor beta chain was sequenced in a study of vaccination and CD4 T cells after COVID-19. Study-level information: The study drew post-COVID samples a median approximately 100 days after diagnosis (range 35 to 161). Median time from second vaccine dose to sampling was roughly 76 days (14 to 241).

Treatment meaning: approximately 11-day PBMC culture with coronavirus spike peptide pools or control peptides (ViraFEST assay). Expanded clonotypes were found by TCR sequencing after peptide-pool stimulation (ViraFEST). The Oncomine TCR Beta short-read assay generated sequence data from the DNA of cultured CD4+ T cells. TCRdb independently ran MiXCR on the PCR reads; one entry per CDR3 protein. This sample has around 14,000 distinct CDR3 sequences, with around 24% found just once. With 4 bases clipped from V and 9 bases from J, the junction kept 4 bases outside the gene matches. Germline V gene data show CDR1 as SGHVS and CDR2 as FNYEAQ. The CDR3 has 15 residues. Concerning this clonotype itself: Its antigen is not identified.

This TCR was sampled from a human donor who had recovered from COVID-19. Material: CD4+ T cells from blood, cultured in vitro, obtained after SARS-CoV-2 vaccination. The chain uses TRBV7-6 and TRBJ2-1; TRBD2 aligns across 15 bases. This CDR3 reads CASSSPGLAGGEQFF. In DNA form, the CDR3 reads TGTGCCAGCAGCTCCCCGGGACTAGCGGGAGGTGAGCAGTTCTTC.